The source of this TCR beta chain is a study of blood T cell repertoires in COVID-19. Study summary: Samples came from the United States, Italy and Spain, spanning acute and convalescent COVID-19.

Trimming took off 5 bases at V and 0 bases at J, with 11 bases between the two ends. The germline V gene has CDR1 MGHRA and CDR2 YSYEKL. CDR3 size: 16 residues. Per the original data handling: Amplification of reference gene primers was used by the study to estimate nucleated cell counts. Sequencing used immunoSEQ multiplex PCR; TCRdb keeps in-frame clones, though not all of them. The V and J calls and clone size are taken from that table; D and trimming were inferred from the DNA. The table lists 60,000 to 80,000 clones, over 75% of them singletons. This chain joins TRBV4-1 and TRBJ1-6; possible D gene TRBD1, 6 bases. Sequencing was carried out using peripheral blood. This receptor was obtained from a man aged 50 or older with acute or convalescent COVID-19. DNA of the CDR3: TGCGCCAGCAGCAAGGGGGGGGGCTCCTATAATTCACCCCTCCACTTT. Its translation is CASSKGGGSYNSPLHF.